Shown below are 2 T cell receptor beta chains from a single sample sequenced in a study of Graves' ophthalmopathy and Graves' hyperthyroidism. The authors amplified TCR beta CDR3 regions, and they did so from RNA transcripts for repertoire sequencing. Second-round multiplex PCR followed a first-round RT-PCR using HTBI primers. TCRdb recomputed calls from the multiplex PCR reads with MiXCR, one row per CDR3 protein. Here the sample spans hundreds of thousands of distinct CDR3 sequences, roughly 20% being singletons. The sequenced material came from peripheral blood. All receptors derive from a woman between 18 and 29 years old with stable Graves' hyperthyroidism. Some clones in this sample may be carry-over from other donors' samples.

This clonotype has a count of ten or more. V gene TRBV6-4 combines with J gene TRBJ1-5, with 8 nucleotides matching TRBD1. Germline values: CDR1 MRHNA, CDR2 SNTAGT. This CDR3 is built from 17 residues. J was trimmed by 0 bases and V by 6 bases; bases with no gene match: 10. The CDR3 sequence: CASRTGTGAYSNQPQHF. CDR3 in DNA: TGTGCCAGCAGAACCGGGACAGGAGCCTATAGCAATCAGCCCCAGCATTTT.

This clonotype came up many times. The chain couples TRBV6-1 to TRBJ2-7; D might be TRBD1 (6 bases). The CDR3 is made up of 14 amino acids. CDR1 and CDR2 from the germline V gene are MNHNS and SASEGT. V was clipped by 1 base and J by 2 bases, with 9 bases between them. The DNA of the CDR3 is TGTGCCAGCAGTGAAGAGACAGGACCCTACGAGCAGTACTTC. Amino acid sequence: CASSEETGPYEQYF.